This T cell receptor (beta chain) derives from a study of Ad26.COV2.S vaccination and SARS-CoV-2 variants. Treatment of the sample: roughly 20 received Ad26.COV2.S at low or high dose, single or two shots; 5 received placebo; per-sample allocation not given. Repertoires come from day 63 after the first vaccine or placebo injection. The sample came from a Boston adult aged 18-55 years. Notes on the study in general: Recipients given vaccine exceeded placebo recipients in spike-specific TCR breadth. Measurements of TCR breadth and depth may have given underestimates of the total T cell responses.

About this clone: Its specificity is unknown.

The ends were cut back, 0 bases at V and 5 bases at J, with 14 bases in the middle. CDR1 and CDR2 from the germline V gene are SGDLS and YYNGEE. This CDR3 is 15 amino acids long. The table came from immunoSEQ multiplex PCR; TCRdb's copy has only in-frame clones and leaves some out. The sample holds about 250,000 clones, 87% seen once. Here the sequenced sample was peripheral blood, taken in a trial of Ad26.COV2.S vaccine versus placebo. The chain joins TRBV9 to TRBJ1-1, with D unresolved. The source of this sequence is a person between 18 and 65 years old who received the Ad26.COV2.S COVID-19 vaccine or a placebo. The CDR3 sequence is CASSVGGTGKTEAFF. DNA for the CDR3: TGTGCCAGCAGCGTAGGGGGAACCGGGAAGACTGAAGCTTTCTTT.